This T cell receptor beta chain derives from a study of CD8+ T cells in alopecia areata. Study outcomes and limitations: Sequences from scalp samples also cover resident alphabeta T cells of normal skin.

This clone was detected ten times or more. Antigen: not known. Translating the DNA gives a protein that differs from the TCRdb entry at residue 14; the protein shown here is that DNA translation. Gene names and germline match the mouse. The read ends 3 residues before the CDR3 terminus; that terminus is restored from the germline J gene. This CDR3 comprises 17 residues. Germline CDR1 reads NNHDY; CDR2 reads SYVADS. The V and J ends lost 1 base and 0 bases, in that order; junction bases with no gene match: 5. RNA extraction was followed by reverse transcription into cDNA, which acted as the sequencing template. TCRdb keeps only in-frame clones here, not all; method: immunoSEQ multiplex PCR. The profile covers some 110,000 clones, none occurring a single time.

Sequenced sample: lesional skin. The clonotype comes from a C3H/HeJ mouse with alopecia areata. MHC haplotype here: H2-k. V usage is TRBV13-3 and J usage is TRBJ1-3; 9 bases agree with TRBD1. The CDR3 spells CASSDLDRGFSGNTLYF. CDR3 bases read: TGTGCCAGCAGTGATCTGGACAGGGGATTTTCTGGAAATACG.